This T cell receptor (beta chain) stems from a study of cytomegalovirus exposure and HLA in healthy donors. Primers for the PCR totalled 60 Vbeta and 13 Jbeta. The repertoire was sequenced with immunoSEQ multiplex PCR; TCRdb's copy has only in-frame clones and lacks some. Found here are over 150,000 clones, roughly 70% of them singletons; the top ten hold approximately 3.1%. This CDR3 spans 15 amino acids. Germline lookup yields CDR1 SEHNR and CDR2 FQNEAQ (reference sequence). Trimming removed 1 base from V and 1 base from J, with 10 bases in between. Study results and limitations: Judged likely to be a sequencing artifact was a cluster of highly shared sequence variants. Later analysis showed most CMV-associated TCR beta chains appearing HLA-restricted.

About this clone: Its antigen is unidentified.

The sequence derives from a woman in her 50s in good health and CMV-seropositive. What was sequenced was PBMCs. V is TRBV7-9 and J is TRBJ1-1, with D maybe TRBD1 (6 bases). The CDR3 DNA is TGTGCCAGCAGCTTAGAGGGACAAAGGAACACTGAAGCTTTCTTT. Its protein product is CASSLEGQRNTEAFF.